This is a list of T cell receptor beta chains from one sample in a study of cytomegalovirus exposure and HLA in healthy donors. Sequencing used immunoSEQ multiplex PCR; TCRdb keeps in-frame clones, though not all of them. This table has approximately 150,000 clones, over 80% appearing once. Sequences were obtained from PBMCs. These receptors all stem from a human donor in good health. Both conserved end residues are part of each CDR3. The D gene is left open where the match is weak. Only part of the rows carry a size: once, few, many, or a class if the clone is expanded.

V gene	J gene	D gene	clone size	CDR3 DNA	CDR3 protein
TRBV5-1	TRBJ2-7	TRBD1	NA	TGCGCCAGCAGCTTGTTCGGGACAGAGGACTACGAGCAGTACTTC	CASSLFGTEDYEQYF
TRBV5-6	TRBJ2-3	NA	NA	TGTGCCAGCAGACAGGACCGGGCCTATCTTGATACGCAGTATTTT	CASRQDRAYLDTQYF
TRBV11-2	TRBJ2-1	NA	NA	TGTGCCAGCAGCCCGGAGACGGGGGAACTCTACAATGAGCAGTTCTTC	CASSPETGELYNEQFF
TRBV7-2	TRBJ1-4	NA	once	TGTGCCAGCAGCCGGGTGTTAGGACAAAATGAAAAACTGTTTTTT	CASSRVLGQNEKLFF
TRBV5-6	TRBJ2-3	TRBD2	NA	TGTGCCAGCAGCTTGAGAAGGCTAGCGGACCACACAGATACGCAGTATTTT	CASSLRRLADHTDTQYF
TRBV7-9	TRBJ1-5	TRBD1	NA	TGTGCCAGCAGCTGGGACAGAGATCAGCCCCAGCATTTT	CASSWDRDQPQHF
TRBV6-4	TRBJ1-4	TRBD1	NA	TGTGCCAGCAGTGACTCGCCGGGACAGTTCGTCATGCTGTTTTTT	CASSDSPGQFVMLFF
TRBV5-4	TRBJ2-7	TRBD2	few	TGTGCCAGCAGCTACGGACTAGCTTGGGAGCAGTACTTC	CASSYGLAWEQYF
TRBV7-2	TRBJ1-6	TRBD1	once	TGTGCCAGCAGCTTAGCGCTTCCGGGACAGGACCGAAATTCACCCCTCCACTTT	CASSLALPGQDRNSPLHF
TRBV4-1	TRBJ1-2	TRBD1	NA	TGCGCCAGCAGCTTCCGGGACAGGCCCCTAACCCATGGCTACACCTTC	CASSFRDRPLTHGYTF
TRBV6-5	TRBJ2-2	NA	few	TGTGCCAGCAGTCCTAGCTTTACCGGGGAGCTGTTTTTT	CASSPSFTGELFF
TRBV23-1	TRBJ1-6	NA	NA	TGCGCCAGCAGTCAGCAGTCACCCCTCCACTTT	CASSQQSPLHF
TRBV12-1	TRBJ1-5	NA	NA	TGTGCCAGCAGCTTTGCGCGGGACAGGGTTCAGCCCCAGCATTTT	CASSFARDRVQPQHF
TRBV7-6	TRBJ2-5	TRBD2	NA	TGTGCCAGCAGCGCGGGACTAGCGGGGGAAACCCAGTACTTC	CASSAGLAGETQYF
TRBV7-2	TRBJ1-4	NA	NA	TGTGCCAGCAGACCCGACAGAACAACTAATGAAAAACTGTTTTTT	CASRPDRTTNEKLFF
TRBV2	TRBJ2-7	NA	NA	TGTGCCAGCAGTGTTGTCGAGTCGTCCTACGAGCAGTACTTC	CASSVVESSYEQYF
TRBV5-4	TRBJ1-1	NA	NA	TGTGCCAGCAGCTTTTCAGGGAACACTGAAGCTTTCTTT	CASSFSGNTEAFF
TRBV2	TRBJ2-3	NA	few	TGTGCCAGCAGTGTTTTTGACTCCACAGATACGCAGTATTTT	CASSVFDSTDTQYF
TRBV15	TRBJ1-4	NA	NA	TGTGCCACCAGCAGAGATTCCGCGGGGCCGAGTGAAAAACTGTTTTTT	CATSRDSAGPSEKLFF
TRBV2	TRBJ1-2	TRBD1	NA	TGTGCCAGCAGTTACGACAATAGTGGGGAACCGGGACAGAAGCTGGGCTACACCTTC	CASSYDNSGEPGQKLGYTF
TRBV14	TRBJ1-2	NA	NA	TGTGCCAGCAGCCCGACAGGTTCTGACTATGGCTACACCTTC	CASSPTGSDYGYTF
TRBV15	TRBJ2-5	TRBD1	NA	TGTGCCACCAGCAGCAGGGGGCAGGGTCGAGAGACCCAGTACTTC	CATSSRGQGRETQYF
TRBV9	TRBJ2-4	TRBD1	NA	TGTGCCAGCAGCCCATGGGGGTGGGGACAGGGGCCAAACATTCAGTACTTC	CASSPWGWGQGPNIQYF
TRBV11-3	TRBJ1-2	TRBD1	NA	TGTGCCAGCAGCCAAGGTGGACAGGGAGAAATGTATGGCTACACCTTC	CASSQGGQGEMYGYTF
TRBV18	TRBJ1-2	TRBD1	once	TGTGCCAGCTCACTAGACAGGGGAGACCCCTATGGCTACACCTTC	CASSLDRGDPYGYTF
TRBV4-1	TRBJ2-6	NA	NA	TGCGCCAGCAGCCAAGCCCCCCAGGGGACTGGGGCCAACGTCCTGACTTTC	CASSQAPQGTGANVLTF
TRBV6-5	TRBJ1-1	NA	NA	TGTGCCAGCAGCCGCGGTGGGGGGGCTTTCTTT	CASSRGGGAFF
TRBV4-3	TRBJ1-3	NA	NA	TGCGCCAGCAGCCAAGCTTCGCGACCCGGGGCTGGAAACACCATATATTTT	CASSQASRPGAGNTIYF
TRBV10-1	TRBJ2-7	TRBD1	few	TGCGCCAGCAGGGGGACAGGGATGAGGGAGCAGTACTTC	CASRGTGMREQYF
TRBV7-6	TRBJ2-1	NA	once	TGTGCCAGCAGCCCCGGAGCTGGAAGGGCGGGGGCGAGGTCGGAAAATGAGCAGTTCTTC	CASSPGAGRAGARSENEQFF
TRBV6-1	TRBJ2-1	TRBD1	NA	TGTGCCAGCAGTCAAGACGATTATCCCCCGGGACAGCTCTACAATGAGCAGTTCTTC	CASSQDDYPPGQLYNEQFF
TRBV4-1	TRBJ2-1	TRBD1	once	TGCGCCAGCAGCCAAGTCCAGGACAGGGGATTTGGTGAGCAGTTCTTC	CASSQVQDRGFGEQFF
TRBV29-1	TRBJ2-6	TRBD1	NA	TGCAGCGTAACCGGGACAGGGGGCGCCGGGGCCAACGTCCTGACTTTC	CSVTGTGGAGANVLTF
TRBV5-4	TRBJ2-7	TRBD1	NA	TGTGCCAGCAGCTTGACGGGACAGGGTAACGAGCAGTACTTC	CASSLTGQGNEQYF
TRBV7-2	TRBJ2-1	NA	once	TGTGCCAGCAGCTTATGGTCCAGCAATGAGCAGTTCTTC	CASSLWSSNEQFF
TRBV19	TRBJ1-6	TRBD1	NA	TGTGCCAGTAGTCCGGGACAGGGTTATATCACCCTCCACTTT	CASSPGQGYITLHF
TRBV5-1	TRBJ2-3	TRBD2	few	TGCGCCAGCAGCCTGGCTAGCGGGGGAAGCACAGATACGCAGTATTTT	CASSLASGGSTDTQYF
TRBV5-8	TRBJ2-1	TRBD2	NA	TGTGCCAGCAGCTTACGAAGCGGGACGAATGAGCAGTTCTTC	CASSLRSGTNEQFF
TRBV6-1	TRBJ1-1	TRBD1	NA	TGTGCCAGCAAGAAGGGACAGGCCGTACTCACTGAAGCTTTCTTT	CASKKGQAVLTEAFF